This T cell receptor beta chain was found in a study of blood T cell repertoires in COVID-19. Study in general: The United States, Italy and Spain supplied acute and convalescent COVID-19 samples. PBMCs, B-cell-depleted T cells, or T cells provided the cDNA or gDNA that made up the material.

CDR3 length: 14 amino acids. CDR1 LNHDA and CDR2 SQIVND come from the germline V gene (reference sequence). V lost 4 bases, J lost 1 base, and 5 bases lay in between. Authors' data handling: By means of reference gene primer amplification, nucleated cell counts were estimated. Only in-frame clones appear in the TCRdb table, and some are missing; sequencing was by immunoSEQ multiplex PCR. V and J calls and clone size are those listed in that table; D and trimming were worked out from the DNA. This sample has about 170,000 clones, with about nine tenths found just once. The chain links TRBV19 to TRBJ1-6; no firm D call. The receptor comes from a man aged 70 or older with acute or convalescent COVID-19. Sequencing input: peripheral blood. The CDR3 nucleotides read TGTGCCAGTAGTACGGGATCCTATAATTCACCCCTCCACTTT. Translating gives CASSTGSYNSPLHF.